The text below deals with one TCR beta chain. Its target is not known. The data belong to a study of tumor-infiltrating lymphocytes in localized non-small cell lung cancer. Across the study: Patients included smokers and never-smokers with various histologies, some sampled after neoadjuvant chemotherapy. Resected tumor was paired with non-adjacent uninvolved lung from the same patient.

Germline CDR1 is SNHLY and CDR2 is FYNNEI. Trimming shortened V by 1 base and J by 4 bases, and 10 bases separated the two germline ends. CDR3 length equals 14 residues. General study results and limits: No link was found between tumor T-cell fraction and recurrence-free survival. Each assay used a separate piece of the same tissue.

Clones were sequenced by immunoSEQ multiplex PCR, and TCRdb holds only the in-frame ones, with some missing. The sample lists fewer than 20,000 clones, 70% to 75% seen once, with about 9.1% in the top ten. Material for sequencing was lung tumor tissue. J is TRBJ2-5 and V is TRBV2; TRBD1 might be the D (5 bases). This TCR was sampled from a human donor with non-small cell lung cancer. The CDR3 DNA sequence: TGTGCCAGCAGTGAAGTCCAGGGTTCAGAGACCCAGTACTTC. It is translated as CASSEVQGSETQYF.